The clone carrying this T cell receptor (beta chain) has only one observation. This entry belongs to a study of T cell changes during pregnancy in multiple sclerosis. Germline V gene lookup returns CDR1 MGHDK and CDR2 SYGVNS. The CDR3 runs to 12 residues. Trimming left V 5 bases short and J 0 bases short, with 3 bases between. Profiled with immunoSEQ multiplex PCR; TCRdb holds only in-frame clones, not every one. The sample contains about 99,000 clones, roughly 92% of which appear only once. The receptor comes from a female donor with multiple sclerosis, enrolled in a pregnancy study. Source: peripheral blood, taken after pregnancy. The chain recombines TRBV25-1 with TRBJ2-3, with no clear D. CDR3 loop: CASSSSTDTQYF. CDR3 DNA sequence: TGTGCCAGCAGTTCGAGCACAGATACGCAGTATTTT.